Following are 8 T cell receptor beta chains from one sample sequenced in a study of T cells in Graves' hyperthyroidism and ophthalmopathy. The source material, RNA transcripts, was used to amplify TCR beta CDR3 regions. The TCR CDR3 was amplified in a first-round RT-PCR using the HTBI primer set. Via MiXCR, TCRdb re-called the multiplex PCR reads, giving one row per CDR3 protein. The table includes around 350,000 distinct CDR3 sequences, roughly 15% detected once. Source material: blood. These receptors originate from a woman in her twenties or thirties with Graves' ophthalmopathy.

This clonotype was counted a few times. The V gene is TRBV28, the J gene TRBJ1-3; no definite D call. The CDR3 contains 14 residues. V shed 2 bases and J shed 2 bases, with 7 bases lying between them. Germline values: CDR1 MDHEN, CDR2 SYDVKM. The DNA of the CDR3 is TGTGCCAGCAGTTTACTGTTACCTGGAAACACCATATATTTT. Translated, it gives CASSLLLPGNTIYF.

At least ten counts were recorded for this clonotype. The V gene is TRBV12-5, the J gene TRBJ1-1; D perhaps matches TRBD1 (6 bases). CDR1 LGHNT and CDR2 FRNRAP come from the germline V gene. This CDR3 comprises 17 residues. The V and J ends lost 0 bases and 3 bases respectively, with 17 bases between them. The CDR3 DNA sequence: TGTGCTAGTGGTTTGGTGGAAAGCAGGGGTGGCGACACTGAAGCTTTCTTT. Residues: CASGLVESRGGDTEAFF. Looking up the rest from reference TRBV12-5 and TRBJ1-1 gives the full variable domain: DARVTQTPRHKVTEMGQEVTMRCQPILGHNTVFWYRQTMMQGLELLAYFRNRAPLDDSGMPKDRFSAEMPDATLATLKIQPSEPRDSAVYFCASGLVESRGGDTEAFFGQGTRLTVV.

This clonotype was detected only a few times. The gene calls are TRBV29-1 and TRBJ2-2, with 9 bases fitting TRBD1. Germline CDR1 reads SQVTM; CDR2 reads ANQGSEA. The ends lost 6 bases at V and 4 bases at J; junction bases unmatched: 9. The CDR3 is 15 amino acids. CDR3 nucleotide sequence: TGCAGCGTCCAGACCGGGACAGGGTCCACCGGGGAGCTGTTTTTT. Protein: CSVQTGTGSTGELFF.

The table lists this clonotype with many counts. The chain links TRBV20-1 to TRBJ1-3; D is unclear. The germline CDR1 and CDR2 sequences are DFQATT and SNEGSKA (reference sequence). This CDR3 spans 11 amino acids. V was cut by 3 bases and J by 7 bases, with 7 bases left in between. The CDR3 is CSASPGNTIYF. CDR3 nucleotides: TGCAGTGCTAGTCCCGGTAACACCATATATTTT.

This clonotype has a count of ten or more. This chain joins TRBV12-3 or TRBV12-4 and TRBJ1-3; 9 nucleotides agree with TRBD1. The ends lost 6 bases at V and 5 bases at J; junction bases unmatched: 8. This CDR3 region has 15 residues. The CDR3: CASRETDRGRNTIYF. CDR3 DNA sequence: TGTGCCAGCAGAGAGACGGACAGGGGAAGAAACACCATATATTTT.

This clonotype was found many times. V is TRBV5-6 and J is TRBJ2-3; 7 bases are shared with TRBD2. Germline CDR1 SGHDT, CDR2 YYEEEE. V trimming: 5 bases; J trimming: 2 bases; junction bases outside the gene matches: 8. The CDR3 is made up of 15 amino acids. The CDR3 here is CASSGWGRDTDTQYF. CDR3 nucleotides: TGTGCCAGCAGTGGGTGGGGGAGGGACACAGATACGCAGTATTTT.

The V call is TRBV11-2, the J call TRBJ2-5, with TRBD2 identical over 14 bases. There are 15 residues in the CDR3. V lost 5 bases and J lost 5; bases outside the gene matches: 4. CDR1 and CDR2 from the germline V gene are SGHAT and FQNNGV. CDR3 bases: TGTGCCAGCAGCCGGACTAGCGGGGGGCTGGAGACCCAGTACTTC. Translation: CASSRTSGGLETQYF.

This clonotype has a count of ten or more. V gene TRBV15 combines with J gene TRBJ1-1, with D tentatively TRBD1 (6 bases). Germline-derived CDR1 and CDR2 are LNHNV and YYDKDF (reference sequence). V was clipped by 0 bases and J by 7 bases, with 15 bases between them. The CDR3 contains 15 residues. The CDR3 coding sequence is TGTGCCACCAGCAGAGATAGGACAGCGAACCTTGAAGCTTTCTTT. It specifies CATSRDRTANLEAFF.